These 28 T cell receptor beta chains originate from one sample sequenced in a study of T cells in tuberculosis. The protocol was immunoSEQ multiplex PCR, while the TCRdb copy is restricted to in-frame clones and leaves out a portion. The sample consists of 29,000 or so clones, more than 80% of them appearing once. Sequencing was performed on PBMCs. The source of these receptors is a donor aged 10-29 years with latent tuberculosis or without tuberculosis infection.

The rearrangement links TRBV5-1 to TRBJ2-1, with D perhaps matching TRBD1 (5 bases). The CDR3 is made up of 14 amino acids. Germline CDR1 reads SGHRS; CDR2 reads YFSETQ. The V end lost 4 bases, the J end lost 8 bases, and 16 bases lay between the germline ends. The CDR3 is CASSQTVTEDEQFF. CDR3 in DNA: TGCGCCAGCAGCCAGACAGTTACAGAAGATGAGCAGTTCTTC.

V gene TRBV6-5 combines with J gene TRBJ2-5; weak D call: TRBD2 (6 bases). Germline loops: CDR1 MNHEY, CDR2 SVGAGI. The CDR3 is 15 amino acids. With 1 base removed from V and 5 bases from J, the gap between germline ends came to 14 bases. The CDR3 coding sequence is TGTGCCAGCAGTTACTTTGGGGTTGGAGGGGAGACCCAGTACTTC. Translation: CASSYFGVGGETQYF.

The chain uses TRBV5-6 and TRBJ2-3; 7 bases match TRBD2. Germline V gene data show CDR1 as SGHDT and CDR2 as YYEEEE. The trim removed 9 bases at V and 4 bases at J, leaving 17 bases unmatched. There are 16 residues in the CDR3. The CDR3 loop reads CATSRGRVSSSDTQYF. The CDR3 DNA sequence: TGTGCCACCTCGCGGGGGAGGGTGTCCTCCTCAGATACGCAGTATTTT. The full variable domain, completed using reference TRBV5-6 and TRBJ2-3, is DAGVTQSPTHLIKTRGQQVTLRCSPKSGHDTVSWYQQALGQGPQFIFQYYEEEERQRGNFPDRFSGHQFPNYSSELNVNALLLGDSALYLCATSRGRVSSSDTQYFGPGTRLTVL.

This sequence joins TRBV30 and TRBJ1-2, with a tentative D call TRBD1 (6 bases). Germline CDR1 is GTSNPN and CDR2 is SVGIG (reference sequence). V lost 2 bases to trimming and J lost 5 bases, with 27 bases between them. The CDR3 totals 18 residues. The CDR3 loop reads CAWSRHPTGPHHLYGYTF. For the CDR3, the DNA is TGTGCCTGGAGTCGGCACCCTACAGGGCCGCATCACCTTTATGGCTACACCTTC.

The J gene is TRBJ2-2, the V gene TRBV6-6; a possible D gene is TRBD2 (5 bases). Looked up from germline, CDR1 is MNHNY and CDR2 is SVGAGI (reference sequence). V lost 5 bases, J lost 5 bases, and 9 bases lay in between. This CDR3 region has 13 residues. The CDR3 DNA reads as TGTGCCAGCAGTAGCCGGGATACCGGGGAGCTGTTTTTT. It codes for CASSSRDTGELFF.

Here the CDR3 reads CASSGNRQGKGQETQYF. Written as DNA, the CDR3 is TGTGCCAGCAGCGGAAATCGACAGGGGAAGGGCCAAGAGACCCAGTACTTC. This rearrangement joins TRBV7-9 to TRBJ2-5; TRBD1 agrees at 8 bases. This CDR3 has 17 amino acids. The V and J ends lost 5 bases and 1 base, in that order; junction bases with no gene match: 12. Germline V gene data show CDR1 as SEHNR and CDR2 as FQNEAQ (reference sequence). Together with reference TRBV7-9 and TRBJ2-5, the CDR3 gives the full variable domain: DTGVSQNPRHKITKRGQNVTFRCDPISEHNRLYWYRQTLGQGPEFLTYFQNEAQLEKSRLLSDRFSAERPKGSFSTLEIQRTEQGDSAMYLCASSGNRQGKGQETQYFGPGTRLLVL.

The gene calls are TRBV7-2 and TRBJ2-5; a possible D gene is TRBD1 (8 bases). This CDR3 contains 14 residues. Trimming removed 5 bases at V and 6 bases at J, with 16 bases between. Germline V gives CDR1 SGHTA, CDR2 FQGNSA. DNA for the CDR3: TGTGCCAGCAGCCCTACAGGGGGGGGAAAGACCCAGTACTTC. This codes for CASSPTGGGKTQYF.

The gene calls are TRBV2 and TRBJ2-1; TRBD2 might be the D (6 bases). Looked up from germline, CDR1 is SNHLY and CDR2 is FYNNEI. The ends were cut back, 6 bases at V and 5 bases at J, with 11 bases in the middle. The CDR3 sequence is 13 residues long. In DNA form, the CDR3 reads TGTGCCAGCAGGCTATCGGGAGACAATGAGCAGTTCTTC. Amino acid sequence: CASRLSGDNEQFF.

The V gene is TRBV11-2, the J gene TRBJ2-7; 7 bases align to TRBD1. Trimming took 3 bases from V and 4 from J; bases not matched to a gene: 0. Germline V gene lookup returns CDR1 SGHAT and CDR2 FQNNGV. The CDR3 has 12 residues. This CDR3 is CASSLDRYEQYF. The DNA for the CDR3 is TGTGCCAGCAGCTTGGACAGGTACGAGCAGTACTTC.

The chain joins TRBV9 to TRBJ2-5, with D possibly TRBD2 on 5 matching bases. Trimming cost V 4 bases and J 2 bases, with 9 bases left between them. Per the germline V gene, CDR1 is SGDLS and CDR2 is YYNGEE. This CDR3 region has 13 residues. The CDR3 region is CASSSGIQETQYF. Written as DNA, the CDR3 is TGTGCCAGCAGCAGCGGAATTCAAGAGACCCAGTACTTC.

Written as DNA, the CDR3 is TGTGCCAGCAGCGCTTTTCTATCTGGAAACACCATATATTTT. It yields the protein CASSAFLSGNTIYF. The chain uses TRBV9 and TRBJ1-3; D is ambiguous. Germline V gene data show CDR1 as SGDLS and CDR2 as YYNGEE. Trimming stripped 3 bases from V and 1 base from J, with 8 bases between. CDR3 size: 14 residues.

Here the CDR3 DNA reads TGTGCCACCAGCAGAGGAGGTAAACCGTCCTATGGCTACACCTTC. Encoded protein: CATSRGGKPSYGYTF. The V gene is TRBV15, the J gene TRBJ1-2; no reliable D call. Germline V gene data show CDR1 as LNHNV and CDR2 as YYDKDF (reference sequence). V lost 1 base and J 4 bases, leaving 13 bases between the germline ends. The CDR3 runs 15 residues.

CDR3 region: CASTNPGGGYTF. CDR3 DNA: TGTGCCAGCACGAACCCGGGAGGTGGCTACACCTTC. The chain employs TRBV28 and TRBJ1-2; D ambiguous. CDR3 size: 12 residues. Per germline, CDR1 MDHEN and CDR2 SYDVKM. V was trimmed by 7 bases and J by 7 bases, leaving 13 bases between them.

In regard to this clone: Its ends do not fully match the called genes, so a read error is possible. The chain recombines TRBV5-6 with TRBJ2-7, with 8 bases fitting TRBD1. The CDR3 runs to 14 residues. Per germline, CDR1 SGHDT and CDR2 YYEEEE. In nucleotides, the CDR3 is TGTGCCAGCAGCCACCGGGACAGGCCCTTTTATGCGAACTTC. This codes for CASSHRDRPFYANF. Based on the CDR3 plus reference TRBV5-6 and TRBJ2-7, the full variable domain is DAGVTQSPTHLIKTRGQQVTLRCSPKSGHDTVSWYQQALGQGPQFIFQYYEEEERQRGNFPDRFSGHQFPNYSSELNVNALLLGDSALYLCASSHRDRPFYANFGPGTRLTVT.

The chain links TRBV5-1 to TRBJ2-3, with 7 bases aligning to TRBD2. Germline V lookup: CDR1 SGHRS, CDR2 YFSETQ. CDR3 length: 16 residues. J lost 2 bases, V lost 4 bases, and 10 bases had no gene match. CDR3 in DNA: TGCGCCAGCAGCCGTGACGCGGGAGCAAACACAGATACGCAGTATTTT. As protein: CASSRDAGANTDTQYF.

The V call is TRBV10-2, the J call TRBJ2-5, with D uncertain. CDR3 length: 14 amino acids. CDR1 WSHSY and CDR2 SAAADI come from the germline V gene. The germline V and J ends were trimmed by 2 bases and 2 bases, with 9 bases remaining between them. The CDR3 sequence: CASSEGAQQETQYF. As DNA, the CDR3 is TGCGCCAGCAGTGAGGGAGCGCAACAAGAGACCCAGTACTTC.

V usage is TRBV19 and J usage is TRBJ1-1; possible D gene TRBD1, 6 bases. The germline CDR1 and CDR2 sequences are LNHDA and SQIVND (reference sequence). V lost 3 bases and J 4 bases, leaving 9 bases between the germline ends. This CDR3 region has 13 residues. This chain's CDR3 is CASSMVGGTEAFF. DNA of the CDR3: TGTGCCAGTAGTATGGTAGGGGGCACTGAAGCTTTCTTT.

CDR3 in amino acids: CASATGTYGYTF. CDR3 bases: TGTGCCAGCGCGACAGGTACCTATGGCTACACCTTC. This chain connects TRBV28 to TRBJ1-2; tentatively, D is TRBD1 (6 bases). V lost 8 bases to trimming and J lost 4 bases, with 11 bases between them. The CDR3 is 12 amino acids. Germline-derived CDR1 and CDR2 are MDHEN and SYDVKM.

This chain uses TRBV2 with TRBJ2-3; a possible D gene is TRBD2 (6 bases). The CDR3 has 16 residues. V was shortened by 6 bases and J by 4 bases, with 20 bases between the two germline ends. CDR1 and CDR2 from the germline V gene are SNHLY and FYNNEI. The CDR3 here is CASSAQTGLRADTQYF. The CDR3 DNA follows: TGTGCCAGCAGCGCTCAGACGGGACTCAGGGCAGATACGCAGTATTTT.

The genes are TRBV28 and TRBJ2-1; D perhaps matches TRBD2 (6 bases). The CDR3 sequence is 13 residues long. Germline V lookup: CDR1 MDHEN, CDR2 SYDVKM. V was shortened by 8 bases and J by 9 bases, with 17 bases between the two germline ends. The CDR3 coding sequence is TGTGCCAGCGTTTATAACTCGCGGGGTGAGCAGTTCTTC. This gives the protein CASVYNSRGEQFF.

This rearrangement joins TRBV11-2 to TRBJ2-1; 8 nucleotides match TRBD2. Germline-derived CDR1 and CDR2 are SGHAT and FQNNGV. V was pared by 2 bases and J by 6 bases, with 6 bases of the junction left unmatched. The CDR3 runs 15 residues. The CDR3: CASSLNRLAGNEQFF. The CDR3, as DNA: TGTGCCAGCAGCTTAAACCGTCTAGCGGGCAATGAGCAGTTCTTC.

This rearrangement joins TRBV25-1 to TRBJ2-5, with a possible D match to TRBD2 (5 bases). V was clipped by 1 base and J by 4 bases, with 16 bases between them. Germline values: CDR1 MGHDK, CDR2 SYGVNS. The CDR3 has 16 amino acids. The CDR3 nucleotides are TGTGCCAGCAGTGAATCGAGAACGGGATGGGGAGAGACCCAGTACTTC. Translated, it gives CASSESRTGWGETQYF.

The chain recombines TRBV10-3 with TRBJ2-1, with 8 bases identical to TRBD1. J gave up 9 bases and V 0 bases, and 10 bases lay outside the gene matches. This CDR3 contains 16 residues. Germline V lookup: CDR1 ENHRY, CDR2 SYGVKD. The CDR3 DNA reads as TGTGCCATCAGTGAGTCGGACAGGGCGGATATTTTTGAGCAGTTCTTC. Translating it yields CAISESDRADIFEQFF.

The J gene is TRBJ1-1, the V gene TRBV25-1; 9 bases fit TRBD1. CDR1 and CDR2 from the germline V gene are MGHDK and SYGVNS. This CDR3 is built from 13 residues. V was clipped by 7 bases and J by 3 bases; unmatched bases: 3. CDR3 region: CASIRTGDTEAFF. The DNA for the CDR3 is TGTGCCAGCATAAGGACAGGGGACACTGAAGCTTTCTTT.

This clone appeared a single time. The chain employs TRBV27 and TRBJ2-5; maybe TRBD1 (5 bases). Germline assignment: CDR1 MNHEY and CDR2 SMNVEV (reference sequence). This CDR3 has 15 amino acids. Between the trimmed V and J ends, which lost 6 bases and 1 base, there was a span of 15 bases. In DNA form, the CDR3 reads TGTGCCAGCAGCCCCCTTAGGGGATTCCAAGAGACCCAGTACTTC. Protein sequence: CASSPLRGFQETQYF.

V gene TRBV19 combines with J gene TRBJ1-1, with no clear D. V was cut by 3 bases and J by 1 base, with 12 bases left in between. This CDR3 has 15 amino acids. The germline V gene has CDR1 LNHDA and CDR2 SQIVND (reference sequence). CDR3 in amino acids: CASSMFAGENTEAFF. The CDR3 region has the DNA TGTGCCAGTAGTATGTTCGCAGGCGAGAACACTGAAGCTTTCTTT.

V gene TRBV11-2 combines with J gene TRBJ2-2; TRBD2 might be the D (5 bases). This CDR3 comprises 14 residues. Trimming cost V 5 bases and J 4 bases, with 11 bases left between them. Germline CDR1 and CDR2: SGHAT and FQNNGV. CDR3 residues: CASSHRDGTGELFF. In DNA, the CDR3 is TGTGCCAGCAGCCATCGGGATGGCACCGGGGAGCTGTTTTTT.

The V and J genes are TRBV6-5 and TRBJ2-5; the D is unclear. Germline loops: CDR1 MNHEY, CDR2 SVGAGI. The CDR3 is 14 residues long. Trimming stripped 2 bases from V and 4 bases from J, with 11 bases between. The CDR3 DNA is TGTGCCAGCAGTTACAGGAGTAGTCTAGAGACCCAGTACTTC. It specifies CASSYRSSLETQYF.